Sequencing of this TCR beta chain was carried out in a study of cytomegalovirus exposure and HLA in healthy donors. The CDR3 length is 13 residues. Per the germline V gene, CDR1 is PRHDT and CDR2 is FYEKMQ (reference sequence). As concerns this clone: Its antigen is not identified.

In the PCR, 60 Vbeta and 13 Jbeta primers were used. Clones were read by immunoSEQ multiplex PCR, and TCRdb kept only the in-frame ones, dropping some. The table includes more than 120,000 clones, over 75% detected once. Points from the study as a whole: In an earlier analysis, in some 600 donors, most V segments appeared productive either ~87% or ~30% of the time.

Sequencing used PBMCs. The TCR sequence derives from a male donor in good health and CMV-seronegative. This chain links TRBV13 with TRBJ2-5; D is ambiguous. The J call could be wrong; TRBJ2-7 is a better fit for the DNA end. This CDR3 reads CASSLYESYEQYF. The CDR3 DNA is TGTGCCAGCAGCTTATACGAATCCTACGAGCAGTACTTC.